These 4 T cell receptor beta chains were all obtained from the same sample, sequenced in a study of blood T cell repertoires in COVID-19. Method: immunoSEQ multiplex PCR; TCRdb's copy keeps in-frame clones and lacks some. The repertoire consists of around 150,000 clones, with under 85% occurring once and the leading ten covering around 2.8%. Sample: peripheral blood. These receptors originate from a man in his 70s with acute or convalescent COVID-19.

The CDR3 protein is CAISERGAGEAFF. Written as DNA, the CDR3 is TGTGCCATCAGTGAACGTGGAGCCGGGGAAGCTTTCTTT. The V and J genes are TRBV10-3 and TRBJ1-1, with D hard to call. Trimming cost V 3 bases and J 8 bases, with 13 bases left between them. Germline CDR1 reads ENHRY; CDR2 reads SYGVKD. The CDR3 is made up of 13 amino acids.

The genes are TRBV9 and TRBJ2-5; D might be TRBD2 (6 bases). The V gene's germline CDR1 is SGDLS and CDR2 YYNGEE. The CDR3 is made up of 16 amino acids. The V end lost 1 base, the J end lost 1 base, and 14 bases lay between the germline ends. The CDR3 sequence: CASSVFGGEAQETQYF. DNA for the CDR3: TGTGCCAGCAGCGTATTTGGCGGGGAAGCCCAAGAGACCCAGTACTTC.

The chain has TRBV6-5 and TRBJ2-7; D unresolved. This CDR3 spans 12 amino acids. Trimming removed 4 bases at V and 0 bases at J, with 4 bases between. CDR1 and CDR2 (germline): MNHEY, SVGAGI. The DNA for the CDR3 is TGTGCCAGCAGTTCGAGCTCCTACGAGCAGTACTTC. Encoded protein: CASSSSSYEQYF.

The V gene is TRBV5-8, the J gene TRBJ2-3; possibly TRBD1 for D (6 bases). Germline V gene lookup returns CDR1 SGHTS and CDR2 YDEGEE. V was trimmed by 0 bases and J by 4 bases, leaving 12 bases between them. The CDR3 covers 15 residues. The CDR3: CASSLAQGGPDTQYF. The DNA of the CDR3 is TGTGCCAGCAGCTTGGCACAGGGCGGCCCAGATACGCAGTATTTT. Full variable domain (remainder filled in from reference TRBV5-8 and TRBJ2-3): EAGVTQSPTHLIKTRGQQATLRCSPISGHTSVYWYQQALGLGLQFLLWYDEGEERNRGNFPPRFSGRQFPNYSSELNVNALELEDSALYLCASSLAQGGPDTQYFGPGTRLTVL.